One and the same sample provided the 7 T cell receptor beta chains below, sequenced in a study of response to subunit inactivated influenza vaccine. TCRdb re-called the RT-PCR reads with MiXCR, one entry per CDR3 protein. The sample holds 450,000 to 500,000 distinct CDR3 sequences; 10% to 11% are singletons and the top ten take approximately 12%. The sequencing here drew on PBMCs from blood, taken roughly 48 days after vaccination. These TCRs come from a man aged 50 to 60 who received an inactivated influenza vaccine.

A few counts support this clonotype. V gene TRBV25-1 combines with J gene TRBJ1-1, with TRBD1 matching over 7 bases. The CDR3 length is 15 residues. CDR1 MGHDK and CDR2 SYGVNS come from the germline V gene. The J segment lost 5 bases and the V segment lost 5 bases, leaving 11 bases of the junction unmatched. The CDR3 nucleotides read TGTGCCAGCAGTCCAGGGACGACAGGGAAGACTGAAGCTTTCTTT. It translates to CASSPGTTGKTEAFF.

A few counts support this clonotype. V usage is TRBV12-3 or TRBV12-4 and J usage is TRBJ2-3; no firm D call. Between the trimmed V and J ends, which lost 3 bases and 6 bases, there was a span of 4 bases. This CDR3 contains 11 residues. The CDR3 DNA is TGTGCCAGCAGTTTGATGGATACGCAGTATTTT. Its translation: CASSLMDTQYF.

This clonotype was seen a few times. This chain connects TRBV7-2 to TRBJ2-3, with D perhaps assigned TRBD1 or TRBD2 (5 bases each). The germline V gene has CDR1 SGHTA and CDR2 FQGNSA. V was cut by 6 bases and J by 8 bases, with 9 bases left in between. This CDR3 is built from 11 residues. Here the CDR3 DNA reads TGTGCCAGCAGTTTCGGGACTACGCAGTATTTT. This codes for CASSFGTTQYF.

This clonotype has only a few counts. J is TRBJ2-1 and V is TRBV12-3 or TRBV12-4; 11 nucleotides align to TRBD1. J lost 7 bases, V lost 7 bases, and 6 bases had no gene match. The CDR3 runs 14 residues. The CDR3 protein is CASNTGTGGNEQFF. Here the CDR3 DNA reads TGTGCCAGCAATACCGGGACAGGGGGAAATGAGCAGTTCTTC.

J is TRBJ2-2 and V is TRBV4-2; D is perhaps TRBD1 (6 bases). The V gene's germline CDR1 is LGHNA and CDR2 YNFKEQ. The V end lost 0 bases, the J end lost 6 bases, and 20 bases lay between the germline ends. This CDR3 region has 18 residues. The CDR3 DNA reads TGTGCCAGCAGCCAAGATACCCAATCTTACAGGGCAGCCGGGGAGCTGTTTTTT. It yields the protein CASSQDTQSYRAAGELFF.

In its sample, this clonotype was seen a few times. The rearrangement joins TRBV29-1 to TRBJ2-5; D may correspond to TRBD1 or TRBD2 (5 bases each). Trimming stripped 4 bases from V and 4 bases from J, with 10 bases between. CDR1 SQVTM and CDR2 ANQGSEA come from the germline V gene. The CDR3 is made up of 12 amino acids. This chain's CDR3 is CSVGRGGETQYF. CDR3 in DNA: TGCAGCGTTGGGCGTGGGGGAGAGACCCAGTACTTC.

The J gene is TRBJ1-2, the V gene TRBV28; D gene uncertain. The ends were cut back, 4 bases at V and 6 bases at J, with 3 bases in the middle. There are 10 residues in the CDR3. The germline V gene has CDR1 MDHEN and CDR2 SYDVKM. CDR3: CASSSHGYTF. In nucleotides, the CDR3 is TGTGCCAGCAGTTCGCATGGCTACACCTTC.